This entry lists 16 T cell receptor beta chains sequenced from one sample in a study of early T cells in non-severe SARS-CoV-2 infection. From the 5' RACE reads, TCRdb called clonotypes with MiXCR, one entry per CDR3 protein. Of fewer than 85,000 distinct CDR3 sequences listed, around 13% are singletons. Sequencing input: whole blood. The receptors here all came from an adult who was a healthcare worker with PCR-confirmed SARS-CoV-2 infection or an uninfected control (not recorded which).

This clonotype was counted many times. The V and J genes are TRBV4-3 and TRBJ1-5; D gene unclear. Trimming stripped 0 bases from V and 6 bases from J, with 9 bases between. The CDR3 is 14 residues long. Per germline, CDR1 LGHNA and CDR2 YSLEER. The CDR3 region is CASSQEKVFQPQHF. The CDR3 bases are TGCGCCAGCAGCCAAGAAAAGGTTTTTCAGCCCCAGCATTTT.

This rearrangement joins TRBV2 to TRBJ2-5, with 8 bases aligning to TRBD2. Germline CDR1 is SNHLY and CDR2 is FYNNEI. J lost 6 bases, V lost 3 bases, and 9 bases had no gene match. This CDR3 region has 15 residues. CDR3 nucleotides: TGTGCCAGCAGTGAGGCCGGGGGGGGTGAAAAGACCCAGTACTTC. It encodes CASSEAGGGEKTQYF.

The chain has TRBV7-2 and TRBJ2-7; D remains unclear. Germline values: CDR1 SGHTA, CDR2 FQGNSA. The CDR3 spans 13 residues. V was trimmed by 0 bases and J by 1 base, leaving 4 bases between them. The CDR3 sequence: CASSLARSYEQYF. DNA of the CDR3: TGTGCCAGCAGCTTAGCGCGGTCCTACGAGCAGTACTTC.

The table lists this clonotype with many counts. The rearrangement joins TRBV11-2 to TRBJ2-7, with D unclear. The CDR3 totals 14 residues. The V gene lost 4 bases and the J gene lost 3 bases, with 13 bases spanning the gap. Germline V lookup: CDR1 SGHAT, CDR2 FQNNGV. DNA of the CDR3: TGTGCCAGCAGCTCCACGGACCTGTTCTACGAGCAGTACTTC. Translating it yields CASSSTDLFYEQYF. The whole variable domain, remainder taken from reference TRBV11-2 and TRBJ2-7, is EAGVAQSPRYKIIEKRQSVAFWCNPISGHATLYWYQQILGQGPKLLIQFQNNGVVDDSQLPKDRFSAERLKGVDSTLKIQPAKLEDSAVYLCASSSTDLFYEQYFGPGTRLTVT.

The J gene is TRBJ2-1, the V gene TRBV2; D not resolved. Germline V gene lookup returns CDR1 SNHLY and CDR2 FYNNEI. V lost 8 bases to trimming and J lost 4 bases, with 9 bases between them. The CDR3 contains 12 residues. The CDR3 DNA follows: TGTGCCAGCGGTCGGAATTACAATGAGCAGTTCTTC. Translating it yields CASGRNYNEQFF.

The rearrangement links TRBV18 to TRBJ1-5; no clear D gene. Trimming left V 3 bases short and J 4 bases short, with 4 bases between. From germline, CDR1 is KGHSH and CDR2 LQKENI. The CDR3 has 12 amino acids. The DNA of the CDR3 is TGTGCCAGCTCACCGGGGAATCAGCCCCAGCATTTT. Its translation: CASSPGNQPQHF. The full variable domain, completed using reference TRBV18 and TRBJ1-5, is NAGVMQNPRHLVRRRGQEARLRCSPMKGHSHVYWYRQLPEEGLKFMVYLQKENIIDESGMPKERFSAEFPKEGPSILRIQQVVRGDSAAYFCASSPGNQPQHFGDGTRLSIL.

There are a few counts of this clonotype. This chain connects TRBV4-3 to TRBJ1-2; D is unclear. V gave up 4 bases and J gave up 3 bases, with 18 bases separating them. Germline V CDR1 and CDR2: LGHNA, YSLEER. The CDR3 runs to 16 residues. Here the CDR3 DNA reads TGCGCCAGCAGCCCCAAGTGGAGTGTCGACTACTATGGCTACACCTTC. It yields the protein CASSPKWSVDYYGYTF.

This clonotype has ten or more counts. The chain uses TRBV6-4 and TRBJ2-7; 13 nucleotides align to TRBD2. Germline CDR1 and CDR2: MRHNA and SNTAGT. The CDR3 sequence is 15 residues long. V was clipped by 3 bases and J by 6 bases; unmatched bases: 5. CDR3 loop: CASSEDTSGGAEQYF. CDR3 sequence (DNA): TGTGCCAGCAGTGAGGACACTAGCGGGGGGGCCGAGCAGTACTTC.

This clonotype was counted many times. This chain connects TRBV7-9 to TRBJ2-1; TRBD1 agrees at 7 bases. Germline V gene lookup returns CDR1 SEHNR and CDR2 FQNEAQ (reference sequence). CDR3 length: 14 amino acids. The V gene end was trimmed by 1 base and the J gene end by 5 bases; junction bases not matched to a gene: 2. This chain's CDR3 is CASSLVGQHNEQFF. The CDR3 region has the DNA TGTGCCAGCAGCTTAGTGGGACAGCACAATGAGCAGTTCTTC.

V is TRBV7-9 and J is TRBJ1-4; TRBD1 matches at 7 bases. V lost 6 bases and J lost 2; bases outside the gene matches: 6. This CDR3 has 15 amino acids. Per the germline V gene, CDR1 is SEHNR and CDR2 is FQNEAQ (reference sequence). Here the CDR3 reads CASRQGEITNEKLFF. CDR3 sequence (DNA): TGTGCCAGCAGGCAGGGGGAGATCACTAATGAAAAACTGTTTTTT.

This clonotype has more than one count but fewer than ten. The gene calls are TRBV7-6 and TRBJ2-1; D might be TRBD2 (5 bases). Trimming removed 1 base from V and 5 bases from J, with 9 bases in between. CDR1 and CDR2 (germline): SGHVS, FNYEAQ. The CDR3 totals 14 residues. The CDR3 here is CASSLGLEDNEQFF. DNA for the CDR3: TGTGCCAGCAGCTTAGGATTGGAGGACAATGAGCAGTTCTTC.

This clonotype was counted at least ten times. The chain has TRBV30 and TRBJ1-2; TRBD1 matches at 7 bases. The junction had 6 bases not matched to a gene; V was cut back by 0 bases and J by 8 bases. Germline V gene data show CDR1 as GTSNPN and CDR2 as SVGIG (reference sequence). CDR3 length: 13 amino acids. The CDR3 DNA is TGTGCCTGGAGTGTGGGAGGGGGCAGCGGCTACACCTTC. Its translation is CAWSVGGGSGYTF.

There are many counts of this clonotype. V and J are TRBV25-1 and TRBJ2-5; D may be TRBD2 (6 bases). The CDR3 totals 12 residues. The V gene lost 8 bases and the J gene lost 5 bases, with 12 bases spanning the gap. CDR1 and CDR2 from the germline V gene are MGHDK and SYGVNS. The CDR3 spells CASRRGGETQYF. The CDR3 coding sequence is TGTGCCAGCCGGAGGGGTGGGGAGACCCAGTACTTC.

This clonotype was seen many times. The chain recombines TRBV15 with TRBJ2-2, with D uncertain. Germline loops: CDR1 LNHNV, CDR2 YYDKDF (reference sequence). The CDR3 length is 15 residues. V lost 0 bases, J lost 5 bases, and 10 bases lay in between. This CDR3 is CATSRDRWNTGELFF. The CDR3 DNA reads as TGTGCCACCAGCAGAGATCGGTGGAATACCGGGGAGCTGTTTTTT.

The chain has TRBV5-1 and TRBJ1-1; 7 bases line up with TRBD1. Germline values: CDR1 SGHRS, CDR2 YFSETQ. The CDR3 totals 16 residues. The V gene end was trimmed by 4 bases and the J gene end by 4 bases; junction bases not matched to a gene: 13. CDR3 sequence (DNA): TGCGCCAGCAGCCCAGGGGCAGGGGGAGTGTCCACTGAAGCTTTCTTT. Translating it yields CASSPGAGGVSTEAFF. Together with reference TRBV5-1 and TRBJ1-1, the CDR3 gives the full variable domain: KAGVTQTPRYLIKTRGQQVTLSCSPISGHRSVSWYQQTPGQGLQFLFEYFSETQRNKGNFPGRFSGRQFSNSRSEMNVSTLELGDSALYLCASSPGAGGVSTEAFFGQGTRLTVV.

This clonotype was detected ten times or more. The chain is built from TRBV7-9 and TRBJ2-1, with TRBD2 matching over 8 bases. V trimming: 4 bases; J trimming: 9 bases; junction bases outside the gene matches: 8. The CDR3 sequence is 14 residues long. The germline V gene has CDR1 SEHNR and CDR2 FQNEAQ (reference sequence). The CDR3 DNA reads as TGTGCCAGCAGCTCTAACGGGGGGGCTTGTGAGCAGTTCTTC. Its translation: CASSSNGGACEQFF. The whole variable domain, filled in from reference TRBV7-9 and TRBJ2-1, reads DTGVSQNPRHKITKRGQNVTFRCDPISEHNRLYWYRQTLGQGPEFLTYFQNEAQLEKSRLLSDRFSAERPKGSFSTLEIQRTEQGDSAMYLCASSSNGGACEQFFGPGTRLTVL.